The rows below give T cell receptor beta chains drawn from one sample of a study of blood T cell repertoires in COVID-19. The repertoire was sequenced with immunoSEQ multiplex PCR; TCRdb's copy has only in-frame clones and lacks some. Of roughly 290,000 clones in the sample, around 90% are singletons; the top ten hold approximately 7.5%. Sequencing was performed on peripheral blood. These receptor sequences come from a woman in her 30s with COVID-19, enrolled during active disease. CDR3s include the opening cysteine and the closing phenylalanine or tryptophan. The D gene is left open where the match is weak. Clone size is shown for a subset of rows, as once, few, many or a class of expanded clone.

J gene | clone size | D gene | V gene | CDR3 protein | CDR3 DNA
TRBJ2-1 | - | TRBD1 | TRBV6-2/TRBV6-3 | CASSKGTGGGNEQFF | TGTGCCAGCAGTAAGGGGACAGGGGGCGGCAATGAGCAGTTCTTC
TRBJ1-5 | - | TRBD1 | TRBV19 | CASSVGTGGGQPQHF | TGTGCCAGTAGTGTCGGGACAGGGGGCGGTCAGCCCCAGCATTTT
TRBJ1-5 | - | - | TRBV19 | CASSKGVGNQPQHF | TGTGCCAGTAGTAAGGGGGTTGGCAATCAGCCCCAGCATTTT
TRBJ2-1 | - | TRBD2 | TRBV6-1 | CASLRASGSSNEQFF | TGTGCCAGCTTGCGGGCTAGCGGGAGTTCCAATGAGCAGTTCTTC
TRBJ1-5 | - | - | TRBV4-1 | CASSLEDRSNQPQHF | TGCGCCAGCAGCCTAGAGGACAGAAGCAATCAGCCCCAGCATTTT
TRBJ2-1 | once | TRBD2 | TRBV27 | CASKLAGPYNEQFF | TGTGCCAGCAAGCTAGCGGGGCCCTACAATGAGCAGTTCTTC
TRBJ2-1 | few | - | TRBV13 | CASSYGEGTYNEQFF | TGTGCCAGCAGTTACGGTGAGGGAACATACAATGAGCAGTTCTTC
TRBJ2-7 | - | - | TRBV7-2 | CASSLSGQSHYEQYF | TGTGCCAGCAGCTTAAGTGGGCAGTCACACTACGAGCAGTACTTC
TRBJ1-2 | - | TRBD1 | TRBV28 | CASFGQEVDGGYTF | TGTGCCAGCTTCGGACAGGAGGTGGATGGTGGCTACACCTTC
TRBJ2-5 | - | - | TRBV30 | CAWSVGEAQYF | TGTGCCTGGAGTGTAGGGGAGGCCCAGTACTTC
TRBJ2-7 | - | TRBD2 | TRBV18 | CASSAPRASGSYEQYF | TGTGCCAGCTCAGCACCTCGCGCTAGCGGGAGTTACGAGCAGTACTTC
TRBJ2-2 | - | - | TRBV24-1 | CATSVSLTGELFF | TGTGCCACCAGTGTTAGCCTCACCGGGGAGCTGTTTTTT
TRBJ1-6 | - | - | TRBV7-2 | CASSLLQGSSPLHF | TGTGCCAGCAGCTTACTACAGGGAAGCTCACCCCTCCACTTT
TRBJ2-2 | few | TRBD1 | TRBV29-1 | CSGRQGDTGELFF | TGCAGCGGTAGACAGGGGGACACCGGGGAGCTGTTTTTT
TRBJ2-5 | - | - | TRBV21-1 | CASSGQGVRETQYF | TGTGCCAGCAGCGGTCAAGGAGTTCGGGAGACCCAGTACTTC
TRBJ1-2 | - | - | TRBV28 | CASSSLDLKGGYTF | TGTGCCAGCAGTTCTTTGGACTTAAAGGGCGGCTACACCTTC
TRBJ2-5 | - | - | TRBV4-1 | CASSQGPQAETQYF | TGCGCCAGCAGCCAAGGGCCCCAGGCAGAGACCCAGTACTTC
TRBJ1-1 | - | TRBD1 | TRBV23-1 | CASSWDRGQNTEAFF | TGCGCCAGCAGTTGGGACAGGGGGCAAAACACTGAAGCTTTCTTT
TRBJ2-3 | - | TRBD2 | TRBV25-1 | CASTPHGLAEAGPDTQYF | TGTGCCAGCACCCCACACGGACTAGCCGAGGCAGGACCAGATACGCAGTATTTT
TRBJ1-4 | - | TRBD1 | TRBV6-5 | CASRKGQRNEKLFF | TGTGCCAGCAGGAAGGGACAGCGCAATGAAAAACTGTTTTTT
TRBJ2-5 | - | - | TRBV20-1 | CSASTEGETQYF | TGCAGTGCTAGTACGGAGGGGGAGACCCAGTACTTC
TRBJ2-1 | - | TRBD2 | TRBV6-5 | CASSYSAGGLNEQFF | TGTGCCAGCAGTTACTCGGCGGGAGGACTGAATGAGCAGTTCTTC
TRBJ1-3 | once | - | TRBV7-2 | CASSLDKYGNTIYF | TGTGCCAGCAGCCTAGACAAGTATGGAAACACCATATATTTT
TRBJ2-3 | - | - | TRBV30 | CARRGWGTDTQYF | TGTGCCAGGCGGGGATGGGGCACAGATACGCAGTATTTT
TRBJ2-3 | - | - | TRBV10-2 | CASKQRPSTDTQYF | TGCGCCAGCAAACAGCGGCCGAGCACAGATACGCAGTATTTT
TRBJ2-4 | - | - | TRBV5-1 | CASSQRMGSPHIQYF | TGCGCCAGCAGCCAAAGGATGGGCTCTCCGCACATTCAGTACTTC
TRBJ2-7 | - | TRBD2 | TRBV7-6 | CASSNPLSGSSYEQYF | TGTGCCAGCAGCAACCCACTCAGCGGGAGCTCCTACGAGCAGTACTTC
TRBJ2-3 | once | - | TRBV5-1 | CASSTPGADTDTQYF | TGCGCCAGCAGTACCCCTGGGGCGGACACAGATACGCAGTATTTT
TRBJ2-1 | many | TRBD2 | TRBV6-5 | CASTSGSMHEQFF | TGTGCCAGCACTAGCGGGAGTATGCATGAGCAGTTCTTC
TRBJ1-3 | - | - | TRBV4-1 | CASSQSPLPPGNTIYF | TGCGCCAGCAGCCAGTCCCCACTTCCCCCTGGAAACACCATATATTTT
TRBJ1-5 | - | TRBD1 | TRBV5-6 | CASSQRGQGITNQPQHF | TGTGCCAGCAGCCAGCGGGGACAGGGGATTACTAATCAGCCCCAGCATTTT
TRBJ1-1 | - | - | TRBV19 | CASSPGEPMINTEAFF | TGTGCCAGTAGTCCAGGCGAGCCCATGATTAACACTGAAGCTTTCTTT
TRBJ2-1 | once | - | TRBV24-1 | CATSDFASDNEQFF | TGTGCCACCAGTGATTTTGCTAGCGACAATGAGCAGTTCTTC
TRBJ2-1 | - | TRBD2 | TRBV5-1 | CASSSGGVAGDEQFF | TGCGCCAGCAGCTCCGGCGGGGTAGCGGGAGATGAGCAGTTCTTC
TRBJ1-2 | - | - | TRBV6-5 | CASTSGRGYGYTF | TGTGCCTCCACCTCTGGGAGGGGCTATGGCTACACCTTC
TRBJ1-3 | - | TRBD1 | TRBV7-8 | CASSLLMPGGVSGNTIYF | TGTGCCAGCAGCTTACTTATGCCAGGGGGTGTCTCTGGAAACACCATATATTTT
TRBJ2-7 | - | - | TRBV30 | CAWSRQGGEQYF | TGTGCCTGGAGTCGACAGGGAGGAGAGCAGTACTTC
TRBJ2-2 | - | TRBD2 | TRBV3-1/TRBV3-2 | CASSRGLAGGTGELFF | TGTGCCAGCAGCCGGGGACTAGCGGGAGGTACCGGGGAGCTGTTTTTT
TRBJ2-7 | once | TRBD2 | TRBV7-2 | CASSASSGRAYEQYF | TGTGCCAGCAGCGCGTCAAGCGGGAGGGCCTACGAGCAGTACTTC
TRBJ2-1 | once | TRBD2 | TRBV2 | CASSLLAGGTNNEQFF | TGTGCCAGCAGTCTTCTAGCGGGAGGTACTAACAATGAGCAGTTCTTC
TRBJ1-2 | - | - | TRBV15 | CATSGGGSGRQVGYGYTF | TGTGCCACCAGCGGTGGGGGGTCAGGGCGGCAGGTTGGGTATGGCTACACCTTC
TRBJ2-3 | - | TRBD2 | TRBV5-5 | CASSFVVLAGDTQYF | TGTGCCAGCAGCTTCGTGGTGTTAGCGGGAGATACGCAGTATTTT
TRBJ1-2 | - | TRBD1 | TRBV3-1/TRBV3-2 | CASSLMDRGLGYTF | TGTGCCAGCAGCCTCATGGACAGGGGTCTTGGCTACACCTTC
TRBJ1-1 | - | - | TRBV2 | CASNPRTKNTEAFF | TGTGCCAGCAACCCGCGGACAAAGAACACTGAAGCTTTCTTT
TRBJ1-5 | - | TRBD1 | TRBV6-5 | CASSYGQGWERGPQHF | TGTGCCAGCAGTTATGGACAGGGATGGGAACGAGGGCCCCAGCATTTT
TRBJ1-5 | - | - | TRBV5-6 | CASSLRDNHQPQHF | TGTGCCAGCAGCTTGAGGGACAACCATCAGCCCCAGCATTTT
TRBJ2-5 | - | TRBD2 | TRBV4-1 | CASSQDFYTGTSGRAGETQYF | TGCGCCAGCAGCCAAGACTTTTATACCGGGACTAGCGGGAGGGCCGGGGAGACCCAGTACTTC
TRBJ1-2 | - | TRBD1 | TRBV7-2 | CASSRNRGNGYTF | TGTGCCAGCAGCCGCAACAGGGGTAATGGCTACACCTTC